A selection of T cell receptor beta chains follows, all from one sample in a study of shared clonotypes between healthy human individuals. Some clones are missing from TCRdb's copy, which holds only in-frame ones; the method was immunoSEQ multiplex PCR. The sample has millions of clones, roughly 93% seen once. Sequencing was performed on naive CD4+ T cells from PBMCs. The receptor set was obtained from a man younger than 30 in good health. Some clones in this sample may be carry-over from other donors' samples. The CDR3 runs from the conserved cysteine through the conserved F or W. A D gene is named only where the DNA matches it firmly. Some rows mark clone size as missing; the rest say once, few, many or name a class of expanded clone.

clone_size: once
d_call: TRBD2
v_call: TRBV2
j_call: TRBJ2-5
cdr3_nt: TGTGCCAGCAGTGTTAGCGGGATGGGTGTAGAGACCCAGTACTTC
cdr3_aa: CASSVSGMGVETQYF

clone_size: NA
d_call: NA
v_call: TRBV6-1
j_call: TRBJ1-1
cdr3_nt: TGTGCCAGCAGTGAATATCTCCCTGGGTTGAACACTGAAGCTTTCTTT
cdr3_aa: CASSEYLPGLNTEAFF

clone_size: once
d_call: TRBD2
v_call: TRBV5-4
j_call: TRBJ2-7
cdr3_nt: TGTGCCAGCAGCTTTAGCGGGAGGGGCCCCTACGAGCAGTACTTC
cdr3_aa: CASSFSGRGPYEQYF

clone_size: NA
d_call: TRBD2
v_call: TRBV19
j_call: TRBJ2-7
cdr3_nt: TGTGCCAGTAGTAAAATCTCCGGGACTAGCGGGAGCAACGAGCAGTACTTC
cdr3_aa: CASSKISGTSGSNEQYF

clone_size: NA
d_call: NA
v_call: TRBV5-1
j_call: TRBJ2-7
cdr3_nt: TGCGCCAGCAGCTTGAGCTCAGGGAACGAGCAGTACTTC
cdr3_aa: CASSLSSGNEQYF

clone_size: NA
d_call: NA
v_call: TRBV5-6
j_call: TRBJ2-7
cdr3_nt: TGTGCCAGCAGCCTCAGGGACATCTCCTACGAGCAGTACTTC
cdr3_aa: CASSLRDISYEQYF

clone_size: NA
d_call: NA
v_call: TRBV5-1
j_call: TRBJ2-1
cdr3_nt: TGCGCCAGCAGCGCGGACTACCACAATGAGCAGTTCTTC
cdr3_aa: CASSADYHNEQFF

clone_size: once
d_call: NA
v_call: TRBV2
j_call: TRBJ1-3
cdr3_nt: TGTGCCAGCAGTACCGGGCCCCTTGGCGGAAACACCATATATTTT
cdr3_aa: CASSTGPLGGNTIYF

clone_size: NA
d_call: NA
v_call: TRBV18
j_call: TRBJ1-2
cdr3_nt: TGTGCCAGCTCACCGGTAACGGGACACACCCGCTCGTCGAACTATGGCTACACCTTC
cdr3_aa: CASSPVTGHTRSSNYGYTF

clone_size: once
d_call: NA
v_call: TRBV10-3
j_call: TRBJ2-1
cdr3_nt: TGTGCCATCAGTCCGGGACTCGCCCGAACCGACAATGAGCAGTTCTTC
cdr3_aa: CAISPGLARTDNEQFF

clone_size: once
d_call: NA
v_call: TRBV28
j_call: TRBJ2-1
cdr3_nt: TGTGCCAGCAGTTTCCACGGAGGGGCCAATGAGCAGTTCTTC
cdr3_aa: CASSFHGGANEQFF

clone_size: NA
d_call: TRBD1
v_call: TRBV27
j_call: TRBJ2-7
cdr3_nt: TGTGCCAGCAGGCGGACAGGAGGATCCTACGAGCAGTACTTC
cdr3_aa: CASRRTGGSYEQYF

clone_size: NA
d_call: NA
v_call: TRBV7-7
j_call: TRBJ2-5
cdr3_nt: TGTGCCAGCAGCTTGGATCGAGGGGGGGAGACCCAGTACTTC
cdr3_aa: CASSLDRGGETQYF

clone_size: NA
d_call: NA
v_call: TRBV30
j_call: TRBJ1-2
cdr3_nt: TGTGCCTGGACTTTCAGAGGTGGCTATGGCTACACCTTC
cdr3_aa: CAWTFRGGYGYTF

clone_size: NA
d_call: TRBD1
v_call: TRBV6-1
j_call: TRBJ1-5
cdr3_nt: TGTGCCAGGGTTCAGACAGGGGATGCCCAGCCCCAGCATTTT
cdr3_aa: CARVQTGDAQPQHF

clone_size: NA
d_call: TRBD1
v_call: TRBV5-3
j_call: TRBJ1-5
cdr3_nt: TGTGCCAGAAGAAAAACAGGGGGTGTCAATCAGCCCCAGCATTTT
cdr3_aa: CARRKTGGVNQPQHF

clone_size: NA
d_call: NA
v_call: TRBV2
j_call: TRBJ1-2
cdr3_nt: TGTGCCAGCTACCTGAGCCCTAACTATGGCTACACCTTC
cdr3_aa: CASYLSPNYGYTF

clone_size: once
d_call: NA
v_call: TRBV5-5
j_call: TRBJ1-5
cdr3_nt: TGTGCCAGCAGTTTGGCCGGGACCTATAATCAGCCCCAGCATTTT
cdr3_aa: CASSLAGTYNQPQHF

clone_size: NA
d_call: NA
v_call: TRBV18
j_call: TRBJ2-1
cdr3_nt: TGTGCCAGCTCACCCGGGGGCTCCTACAATGAGCAGTTCTTC
cdr3_aa: CASSPGGSYNEQFF

clone_size: NA
d_call: NA
v_call: TRBV7-3
j_call: TRBJ2-6
cdr3_nt: TGTGCCAGCAGCTTAACGGCAACGGGGGCTGGGGCCAACGTCCTGACTTTC
cdr3_aa: CASSLTATGAGANVLTF

clone_size: NA
d_call: TRBD2
v_call: TRBV18
j_call: TRBJ2-1
cdr3_nt: TGTGCCAGCTCACCCGTCCCGGGCGGGAGCAGCAATGAGCAGTTCTTC
cdr3_aa: CASSPVPGGSSNEQFF

clone_size: NA
d_call: NA
v_call: TRBV7-8
j_call: TRBJ2-6
cdr3_nt: TGTGCCAGCAGCCTGCGTGGCTCTGGGGCCAACGTCCTGACTTTC
cdr3_aa: CASSLRGSGANVLTF

clone_size: once
d_call: NA
v_call: TRBV28
j_call: TRBJ1-1
cdr3_nt: TGTGCCAGCGGGTATGGGGCGACTGAAGCTTTCTTT
cdr3_aa: CASGYGATEAFF

clone_size: NA
d_call: TRBD2
v_call: TRBV29-1
j_call: TRBJ2-7
cdr3_nt: TGCAGCGTTGGTGGGCTAGCGGGGGGGTTCTCCTACGAGCAGTACTTC
cdr3_aa: CSVGGLAGGFSYEQYF

clone_size: NA
d_call: NA
v_call: TRBV7-9
j_call: TRBJ1-4
cdr3_nt: TGTGCCAGCAGCAAAACGGGAACTTGGGGACTGTTTTTT
cdr3_aa: CASSKTGTWGLFF

clone_size: NA
d_call: NA
v_call: TRBV30
j_call: TRBJ2-7
cdr3_nt: TGTGCCTGGAGCCCAAAGGGATACGAGCAGTACTTC
cdr3_aa: CAWSPKGYEQYF

clone_size: NA
d_call: NA
v_call: TRBV29-1
j_call: TRBJ2-3
cdr3_nt: TGCAGCGTTGAGTTTCGTATGATGCAGTATTTT
cdr3_aa: CSVEFRMMQYF

clone_size: NA
d_call: TRBD1
v_call: TRBV5-1
j_call: TRBJ2-5
cdr3_nt: TGCGCCAGCAGCTTGAAGACAGGGAAAGAGACCCAGTACTTC
cdr3_aa: CASSLKTGKETQYF

clone_size: NA
d_call: TRBD1
v_call: TRBV9
j_call: TRBJ1-4
cdr3_nt: TGTGCCAGCAGCGTAGCTACGACAGGGTTCGAAAAACTGTTTTTT
cdr3_aa: CASSVATTGFEKLFF

clone_size: NA
d_call: NA
v_call: TRBV29-1
j_call: TRBJ2-7
cdr3_nt: TGCAGCGTTGAAGGGGGTAGGAGCTCCTACGAGCAGTACTTC
cdr3_aa: CSVEGGRSSYEQYF

clone_size: NA
d_call: TRBD1
v_call: TRBV7-9
j_call: TRBJ2-6
cdr3_nt: TGTGCCAGCACCCCTGGGGTGACAGGGGGCTCTGGGGCCAACGTCCTGACTTTC
cdr3_aa: CASTPGVTGGSGANVLTF

clone_size: once
d_call: NA
v_call: TRBV7-8
j_call: TRBJ2-7
cdr3_nt: TGTGCCAGCAGCTTAGCTTACTCCCACTACGAGCAGTACTTC
cdr3_aa: CASSLAYSHYEQYF

clone_size: NA
d_call: TRBD1
v_call: TRBV7-9
j_call: TRBJ1-1
cdr3_nt: TGTGCCAGCAGAAAGCAGGGGGTCGGCACTGAAGCTTTCTTT
cdr3_aa: CASRKQGVGTEAFF

clone_size: NA
d_call: NA
v_call: TRBV19
j_call: TRBJ1-2
cdr3_nt: TGTGCCAGTAGTACCCCGGGGGCACTCTATGGCTACACCTTC
cdr3_aa: CASSTPGALYGYTF

clone_size: NA
d_call: NA
v_call: TRBV7-9
j_call: TRBJ1-1
cdr3_nt: TGTGCCAGCAGCTCTACCGGGGGAGACACTGAAGCTTTCTTT
cdr3_aa: CASSSTGGDTEAFF

clone_size: NA
d_call: NA
v_call: TRBV6-5
j_call: TRBJ2-3
cdr3_nt: TGTGCCAGCAGAACGAGAGGGGGTCCAGATACGCAGTATTTT
cdr3_aa: CASRTRGGPDTQYF

clone_size: NA
d_call: TRBD1
v_call: TRBV4-2
j_call: TRBJ1-5
cdr3_nt: TGTGCCAGCAGCCAAACGGGACAGAGCTATCAGCCCCAGCATTTT
cdr3_aa: CASSQTGQSYQPQHF

clone_size: NA
d_call: NA
v_call: TRBV28
j_call: TRBJ2-5
cdr3_nt: TGTGCCAGCACCCCGGCTAAGTCTTTATCGGAGACCCAGTACTTC
cdr3_aa: CASTPAKSLSETQYF

clone_size: NA
d_call: NA
v_call: TRBV18
j_call: TRBJ1-3
cdr3_nt: TGTGCCAGCTCACCATTCACCCTCTCTGGAAACACCATATATTTT
cdr3_aa: CASSPFTLSGNTIYF

clone_size: NA
d_call: NA
v_call: TRBV4-2
j_call: TRBJ1-5
cdr3_nt: TGTGCCAGCAGCCAAGCGGCCAGCTATAGCAATCAGCCCCAGCATTTT
cdr3_aa: CASSQAASYSNQPQHF

clone_size: NA
d_call: NA
v_call: TRBV27
j_call: TRBJ2-1
cdr3_nt: TGTGCCAGCAGTTTATCGGCCCTCCTCGCCGTAAGTGAGCAGTTCTTC
cdr3_aa: CASSLSALLAVSEQFF